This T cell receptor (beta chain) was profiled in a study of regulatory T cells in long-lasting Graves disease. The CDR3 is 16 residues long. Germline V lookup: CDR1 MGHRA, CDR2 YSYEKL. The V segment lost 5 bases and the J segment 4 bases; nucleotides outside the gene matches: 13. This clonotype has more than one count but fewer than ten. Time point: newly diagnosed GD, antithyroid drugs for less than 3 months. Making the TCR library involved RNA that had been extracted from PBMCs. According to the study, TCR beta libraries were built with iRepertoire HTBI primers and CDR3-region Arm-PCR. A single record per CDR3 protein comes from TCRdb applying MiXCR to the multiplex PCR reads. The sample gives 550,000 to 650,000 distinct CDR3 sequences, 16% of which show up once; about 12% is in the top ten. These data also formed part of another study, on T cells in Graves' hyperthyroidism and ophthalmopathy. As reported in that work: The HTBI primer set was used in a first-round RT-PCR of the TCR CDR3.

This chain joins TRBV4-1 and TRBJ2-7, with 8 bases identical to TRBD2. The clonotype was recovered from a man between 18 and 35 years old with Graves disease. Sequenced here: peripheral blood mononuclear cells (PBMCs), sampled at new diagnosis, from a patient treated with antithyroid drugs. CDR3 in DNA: TGCGCCAGCAGCGAAGGAAGCCGGGGGGGAAGTTACGAGCAGTACTTC. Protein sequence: CASSEGSRGGSYEQYF.